These T cell receptor beta chains were read from a single sample in a study of OX40 agonist ivuxolimab in advanced cancers. TCRdb's table, derived via immunoSEQ multiplex PCR, lists solely in-frame clones and lacks some. This table holds tens of thousands of clones, around 79% found once. Source: CD4+ or CD8+ T cells sorted from blood, taken in a trial of the OX40 agonist ivuxolimab. These receptors originate from an adult with an advanced solid tumor such as melanoma, head and neck, liver or kidney cancer. Both conserved end residues are part of each CDR3. The D gene is left open where the match is weak. Some rows have no size entry. The others give once, few or many, or a class for an expanded clone.

D: -; length: 15; J: TRBJ2-3; V: TRBV7-3; size: -; DNA: TGTGCCAGCAGCCCCCCCCCGGGGAGCACAGATACGCAGTATTTT; CDR3: CASSPPPGSTDTQYF
D: TRBD1; length: 15; J: TRBJ1-2; V: TRBV13; size: -; DNA: TGTGCCAGCAGCTCTAGAGGACAGGGCTCCTATGGCTACACCTTC; CDR3: CASSSRGQGSYGYTF
D: -; length: 16; J: TRBJ1-1; V: TRBV5-8; size: -; DNA: TGTGCCAGCAGCTTGGCGGGGATGCATGAGAACACTGAAGCTTTCTTT; CDR3: CASSLAGMHENTEAFF
D: TRBD2; length: 13; J: TRBJ2-7; V: TRBV6-6; size: once; DNA: TGTGCCAGCAGGCCGCGGGGGAACTACGAGCAGTACTTC; CDR3: CASRPRGNYEQYF
D: -; length: 16; J: TRBJ2-2; V: TRBV13; size: -; DNA: TGTGCCAGCAGCACCCATGCCTCAGCCCCCACCGGGGAGCTGTTTTTT; CDR3: CASSTHASAPTGELFF
D: -; length: 14; J: TRBJ1-4; V: TRBV4-1; size: -; DNA: TGCGCCAGCAGCCAGGCCTCCAGTGGTGAAAAACTGTTTTTT; CDR3: CASSQASSGEKLFF
D: -; length: 13; J: TRBJ2-2; V: TRBV7-9; size: -; DNA: TGTGCCAGCAGCTCTGCGGTCGCCGGGGAGCTGTTTTTT; CDR3: CASSSAVAGELFF
D: -; length: 15; J: TRBJ2-3; V: TRBV2; size: few; DNA: TGTGCCAGCAGCTTCACTTTAGCGGCAACAGATACGCAGTATTTT; CDR3: CASSFTLAATDTQYF
D: -; length: 16; J: TRBJ2-2; V: TRBV27; size: -; DNA: TGTGCCAGCAGTTTATATACAGGGGGGGACACCGGGGAGCTGTTTTTT; CDR3: CASSLYTGGDTGELFF
D: -; length: 15; J: TRBJ2-1; V: TRBV15; size: -; DNA: TGTGCCACCAGCAGAGGGAGGGAAAACTACAATGAGCAGTTCTTC; CDR3: CATSRGRENYNEQFF
D: TRBD1; length: 14; J: TRBJ2-7; V: TRBV7-9; size: -; DNA: TGTGCCAGCAGCTCCGGACAGGGACTCTACGAGCAGTACTTC; CDR3: CASSSGQGLYEQYF
D: TRBD1; length: 14; J: TRBJ2-1; V: TRBV19; size: large; DNA: TGTGCCACCGCAGAAAGGGGGCAGTACAATGAGCAGTTCTTC; CDR3: CATAERGQYNEQFF
D: -; length: 15; J: TRBJ2-2; V: TRBV13; size: -; DNA: TGTGCCAGCACCCGTAGGGGGGCCAACACCGGGGAGCTGTTTTTT; CDR3: CASTRRGANTGELFF
D: TRBD2; length: 15; J: TRBJ2-1; V: TRBV29-1; size: -; DNA: TGCAGCGTTGTAGGACTAGCGGGTTTTTACAATGAGCAGTTCTTC; CDR3: CSVVGLAGFYNEQFF
D: -; length: 14; J: TRBJ2-7; V: TRBV5-8; size: -; DNA: TGTGCCAGCAGCTCGGGACCGGGCACCTACGAGCAGTACTTC; CDR3: CASSSGPGTYEQYF
D: -; length: 12; J: TRBJ2-7; V: TRBV7-9; size: -; DNA: TGTGCCAGCAGCTCGGACACTTACGAGCAGTACTTC; CDR3: CASSSDTYEQYF
D: TRBD1; length: 15; J: TRBJ2-2; V: TRBV11-3; size: -; DNA: TGTGCCAGCAGCCCTTACAGGGGTGGCACCGGGGAGCTGTTTTTT; CDR3: CASSPYRGGTGELFF
D: -; length: 14; J: TRBJ1-1; V: TRBV9; size: -; DNA: TGTGCCAGCAGCGTAGCGGACGGAGGGACTGAAGCTTTCTTT; CDR3: CASSVADGGTEAFF
D: -; length: 14; J: TRBJ2-1; V: TRBV7-9; size: medium-sized; DNA: TGTGCCAGCAGACTAGCTCCTATAAACAATGAGCAGTTCTTC; CDR3: CASRLAPINNEQFF
D: -; length: 17; J: TRBJ2-5; V: TRBV30; size: -; DNA: TGTGCCTGGAGTGGACCTCAACCGGGACACTTCCAAGAGACCCAGTACTTC; CDR3: CAWSGPQPGHFQETQYF
D: -; length: 13; J: TRBJ2-2; V: TRBV9; size: medium-sized; DNA: TGTGCCAGCAGCGTTTTTTCGACCGGGGAGCTGTTTTTT; CDR3: CASSVFSTGELFF
D: TRBD2; length: 18; J: TRBJ2-2; V: TRBV2; size: -; DNA: TGTGCCAGCAGTGAGGCGTCTCTAGCGGGAGGGCCATCCGGGGAGCTGTTTTTT; CDR3: CASSEASLAGGPSGELFF
D: TRBD1; length: 15; J: TRBJ1-2; V: TRBV5-1; size: -; DNA: TGCGCCAGCAGCTTTACAGGGGCGCGTGGCTATGGCTACACCTTC; CDR3: CASSFTGARGYGYTF
D: -; length: 13; J: TRBJ2-7; V: TRBV13; size: -; DNA: TGTGCCAGCAGCCGCAGTCTGGCCTACGAGCAGTACTTC; CDR3: CASSRSLAYEQYF
D: -; length: 15; J: TRBJ2-1; V: TRBV9; size: -; DNA: TGTGCCAGCAGCGGAAGGGGTGCTACCCGCAATGAGCAGTTCTTC; CDR3: CASSGRGATRNEQFF
D: TRBD2; length: 16; J: TRBJ2-7; V: TRBV14; size: -; DNA: TGTGCCAGCAGCCCGGTCGGCGGGAGGGCCTCCTACGAGCAGTACTTC; CDR3: CASSPVGGRASYEQYF
D: -; length: 15; J: TRBJ2-1; V: TRBV28; size: few; DNA: TGTGCCAGCAGCCGTTCGGGGGCCTTGAACAATGAGCAGTTCTTC; CDR3: CASSRSGALNNEQFF
D: TRBD1; length: 15; J: TRBJ2-7; V: TRBV4-1; size: -; DNA: TGCGCCAGCAGCCATTTGACAGGGGGCTACCGCGAGCAGTACTTC; CDR3: CASSHLTGGYREQYF